The 27 T cell receptor beta chains listed next were all sequenced from one sample in a study of blood T cell repertoires in COVID-19. Sequencing was performed with immunoSEQ multiplex PCR; in TCRdb, only in-frame clones are kept and a portion is missing. The sample has about 140,000 clones; around 81% are singletons. The sequenced sample was peripheral blood. The origin of the receptors is a human donor in a cohort sampled during active COVID-19.

Comment on this clone: It is likely a read error, because the conserved phenylalanine at the end of the CDR3 is missing. J is TRBJ2-7 and V is TRBV6-6; D gene ambiguous. Per the germline V gene, CDR1 is MNHNY and CDR2 is SVGAGI (reference sequence). The CDR3 spans 14 residues. The CDR3 DNA is TGTGTCAGCAGCCTTGTCTTGGAGTGGGGCGAGCAGTACCTC. It codes for CVSSLVLEWGEQYL.

The chain uses TRBV16 and TRBJ1-6; no reliable D call. The ends were cut back, 7 bases at V and 5 bases at J, with 12 bases in the middle. The germline gives CDR1 KGHSY, CDR2 FQNENV. This CDR3 contains 14 residues. This chain's CDR3 is CASNPQADNSPLHF. Written as DNA, the CDR3 is TGTGCCAGCAACCCTCAGGCCGATAATTCACCCCTCCACTTT.

The rearrangement links TRBV2 to TRBJ2-7; D may be TRBD2 (5 bases). The germline CDR1 and CDR2 sequences are SNHLY and FYNNEI. The V and J ends lost 6 bases and 0 bases respectively, with 15 bases between them. This CDR3 is built from 15 residues. CDR3 coding DNA: TGTGCCAGCAGCTACACAGTGGGGAGCTCCTACGAGCAGTACTTC. Its translation is CASSYTVGSSYEQYF.

This clone was observed once. This chain connects TRBV5-7 to TRBJ1-2; 7 bases map to TRBD1. TRBV5-7 is given ORF status, its function remaining uncertain. This CDR3 is 17 amino acids long. The V gene end was trimmed by 3 bases and the J gene end by 3 bases; junction bases not matched to a gene: 14. In DNA, the CDR3 is TGTGCCAGCAGCTCAACCACCGGGACAGCGACTGACTATGGCTACACCTTC. Protein: CASSSTTGTATDYGYTF.

This clone was observed a few times. The chain recombines TRBV7-2 with TRBJ2-7; 10 bases align to TRBD2. The CDR3 is made up of 16 amino acids. The junction had 11 bases not matched to a gene; V was cut back by 4 bases and J by 5 bases. Per the germline V gene, CDR1 is SGHTA and CDR2 is FQGNSA. CDR3 region: CASSSPGLARGDEQYF. In nucleotides, the CDR3 is TGTGCCAGCAGCTCACCGGGACTAGCGAGAGGCGACGAGCAGTACTTC.

The chain links TRBV18 to TRBJ1-4; D call uncertain. This CDR3 contains 15 residues. Looked up from germline, CDR1 is KGHSH and CDR2 is LQKENI. Trimming removed 0 bases from V and 8 bases from J, with 13 bases in between. In nucleotides, the CDR3 is TGTGCCAGCTCACCACCGAGTCGAGGTGGAGAAAAACTGTTTTTT. Amino acid sequence: CASSPPSRGGEKLFF.

The V call is TRBV19, the J call TRBJ2-1; possibly TRBD2 for D (6 bases). Germline CDR1 reads LNHDA; CDR2 reads SQIVND (reference sequence). Trimming took off 4 bases at V and 9 bases at J, with 13 bases between the two ends. The CDR3 length is 13 residues. The CDR3 sequence: CASSRDVGGEQFF. DNA of the CDR3: TGTGCCAGTAGTAGGGACGTGGGGGGTGAGCAGTTCTTC.

This rearrangement joins TRBV2 to TRBJ2-7; perhaps TRBD2 as D (5 bases). V shed 5 bases and J shed 7 bases, with 24 bases lying between them. The V gene's germline CDR1 is SNHLY and CDR2 FYNNEI. The CDR3 is made up of 16 amino acids. In DNA form, the CDR3 reads TGTGCCAGCAGTTTCCCGGGGAGCGGAGAACTATGGGAGCAGTACTTC. It is translated as CASSFPGSGELWEQYF.

The V gene is TRBV28, the J gene TRBJ2-4; 11 nucleotides agree with TRBD1. This CDR3 has 19 residues. The V and J ends lost 4 bases and 0 bases, in that order; junction bases with no gene match: 11. CDR1 is MDHEN, CDR2 SYDVKM, per germline. This CDR3 is CASSSNRGTGGLAKNIQYF. In DNA, the CDR3 is TGTGCCAGCAGTTCCAACAGAGGGACAGGGGGTCTAGCCAAAAACATTCAGTACTTC.

The V call is TRBV6-6, the J call TRBJ2-2; 9 bases match TRBD2. CDR3 size: 20 residues. CDR1 is MNHNY, CDR2 SVGAGI, per germline (reference sequence). J lost 2 bases, V lost 6 bases, and 19 bases had no gene match. This CDR3 is CASSSFAGGLIGRNTGELFF. In DNA, the CDR3 is TGTGCCAGCAGCTCCTTTGCGGGAGGGCTCATCGGGCGAAACACCGGGGAGCTGTTTTTT.

The rearrangement links TRBV18 to TRBJ2-7; 10 nucleotides agree with TRBD2. Germline CDR1 reads KGHSH; CDR2 reads LQKENI. With V trimmed by 6 bases and J by 3 bases, 11 bases remained unmatched. The CDR3 is made up of 16 amino acids. The CDR3: CASSPTAASGSYEQYF. The CDR3 coding sequence is TGTGCCAGCTCCCCTACCGCGGCTAGCGGGAGCTACGAGCAGTACTTC.

This clone was counted between two and nine times. The chain employs TRBV6-2 or TRBV6-3 and TRBJ2-7; 11 nucleotides match TRBD2. The CDR3 is 14 residues long. CDR1 and CDR2 from the germline V gene are MNHEY and SVGEGT. The V segment lost 4 bases and the J segment 3 bases; nucleotides outside the gene matches: 2. CDR3 nucleotide sequence: TGTGCCAGCAGTTGGGGACTAGCGGACTACGAGCAGTACTTC. Encoded protein: CASSWGLADYEQYF.

Only a few counts were recorded for this clone. J is TRBJ1-3 and V is TRBV5-6, with D perhaps TRBD1 (6 bases). Germline V gene data show CDR1 as SGHDT and CDR2 as YYEEEE. The CDR3 runs 14 residues. Trimming stripped 4 bases from V and 4 bases from J, with 12 bases between. The DNA for the CDR3 is TGTGCCAGCAGCCTGCGGGGGACAGGAAACACCATATATTTT. It codes for CASSLRGTGNTIYF.

This CDR3 is CASRRREVTDTQYF. The CDR3 bases are TGTGCCAGTAGACGGCGGGAGGTCACAGATACGCAGTATTTT. The chain has TRBV19 and TRBJ2-3; the match to TRBD2 covers 8 bases. The germline gives CDR1 LNHDA, CDR2 SQIVND (reference sequence). V dropped 6 bases and J dropped 2; count of bases not matched to a gene: 4. There are 14 residues in the CDR3.

V and J are TRBV6-2 or TRBV6-3 and TRBJ2-7; 7 positions match TRBD2. Per germline, CDR1 MNHEY and CDR2 SVGEGT. J lost 1 base, V lost 2 bases, and 2 bases had no gene match. The CDR3 length is 14 residues. The CDR3 DNA reads TGTGCCAGCAGTTACAAAGCGGGATCCTACGAGCAGTACTTC. This translates into CASSYKAGSYEQYF.

CDR3 loop: CASSIYQGSSGNTIYF. CDR3 DNA: TGTGCCAGCAGCATATATCAGGGTAGCTCTGGAAACACCATATATTTT. The chain employs TRBV7-9 and TRBJ1-3; maybe TRBD1 (5 bases). CDR3 length: 16 amino acids. CDR1 is SEHNR, CDR2 FQNEAQ, per germline (reference sequence). V lost 5 bases to trimming and J lost 0 bases, with 14 bases between them.

The chain carries TRBV4-2 and TRBJ1-6; TRBD1 matches at 7 bases. The length of the CDR3 is 17 residues. J gave up 5 bases and V 0 bases, and 7 bases lay outside the gene matches. CDR1 and CDR2 from the germline V gene are LGHNA and YNFKEQ. The CDR3, as DNA: TGTGCCAGCAGCCAAGATTTTAGGGGGCTCGATAATTCACCCCTCCACTTT. This gives the protein CASSQDFRGLDNSPLHF.

The chain employs TRBV7-2 and TRBJ2-7, with 8 positions matching TRBD2. Germline trimming cut 3 bases from V and 3 bases from J; bases unmatched to any gene: 10. The CDR3 is made up of 16 amino acids. CDR1 and CDR2 from the germline V gene are SGHTA and FQGNSA. CDR3 loop: CASSFPGGRGGYEQYF. The CDR3 nucleotides are TGTGCCAGCAGCTTCCCGGGGGGGCGAGGTGGCTACGAGCAGTACTTC.

V and J are TRBV29-1 and TRBJ1-1; 10 bases map to TRBD1. CDR3 length: 14 residues. Germline CDR1 reads SQVTM; CDR2 reads ANQGSEA. V trimming: 7 bases; J trimming: 4 bases; junction bases outside the gene matches: 9. The CDR3 reads CSALRDRGGTEAFF. CDR3 DNA sequence: TGCAGCGCCCTAAGGGACAGGGGAGGCACTGAAGCTTTCTTT.

V usage is TRBV28 and J usage is TRBJ2-7; 12 nucleotides align to TRBD2. This CDR3 is built from 15 residues. The V and J ends lost 6 bases and 4 bases, in that order; junction bases with no gene match: 7. Germline V CDR1 and CDR2: MDHEN, SYDVKM. The CDR3 region is CASSRSLAGGYEQYF. The CDR3 coding sequence is TGTGCCAGCAGCAGATCACTAGCGGGAGGATACGAGCAGTACTTC. The full variable domain, completed using reference TRBV28 and TRBJ2-7, is DVKVTQSSRYLVKRTGEKVFLECVQDMDHENMFWYRQDPGLGLRLIYFSYDVKMKEKGDIPEGYSVSREKKERFSLILESASTNQTSMYLCASSRSLAGGYEQYFGPGTRLTVT.

The V call is TRBV28, the J call TRBJ1-4, with D tentatively TRBD1 (5 bases). Germline values: CDR1 MDHEN, CDR2 SYDVKM. The CDR3 has 12 residues. The V and J ends lost 10 bases and 4 bases respectively, with 10 bases between them. Here the CDR3 DNA reads TGTGCCACACAGGAGTTTAATGAAAAACTGTTTTTT. This translates into CATQEFNEKLFF.

The V call is TRBV6-5, the J call TRBJ2-7, with 8 bases that match TRBD1. The CDR3 covers 14 residues. Unmatched junction bases numbered 8, after V lost 5 bases and J lost 5 bases. Germline-derived CDR1 and CDR2 are MNHEY and SVGAGI. The CDR3 coding sequence is TGTGCCAGCAGTAGACAGGGGAGGTTCGACGAGCAGTACTTC. Its protein is CASSRQGRFDEQYF.

The chain uses TRBV7-3 and TRBJ2-3; perhaps TRBD1 as D (5 bases). The CDR3 length is 14 residues. The V end was cut by 2 bases, the J end by 4 bases, with 10 bases between. The V gene's germline CDR1 is SGHTA and CDR2 FQGTGA. This CDR3 reads CASSLSGQADTQYF. The CDR3 DNA is TGTGCCAGCAGCTTATCTGGACAAGCAGATACGCAGTATTTT.

V is TRBV5-1 and J is TRBJ2-7; 9 nucleotides align to TRBD1. The V gene's germline CDR1 is SGHRS and CDR2 YFSETQ. V lost 3 bases, J lost 3 bases, and 10 bases stayed unmatched. This CDR3 spans 16 amino acids. The CDR3: CASSSSVTGGDYEQYF. The CDR3 DNA follows: TGCGCCAGCAGCTCATCCGTGACAGGGGGAGACTACGAGCAGTACTTC.

V is TRBV7-6 and J is TRBJ2-1, with D maybe TRBD2 (6 bases). In germline, CDR1 is SGHVS, CDR2 FNYEAQ. Trimming removed 1 base from V and 2 bases from J, with 9 bases in between. CDR3 length: 15 amino acids. CDR3 in DNA: TGTGCCAGCAGCTTAGGGACTACCCCCTACAATGAGCAGTTCTTC. It yields the protein CASSLGTTPYNEQFF.

This sequence joins TRBV18 and TRBJ1-2; D is uncertain. This CDR3 is 14 amino acids long. Germline V gene data show CDR1 as KGHSH and CDR2 as LQKENI. V lost 0 bases and J lost 1, with 6 bases in between. CDR3 sequence: CASSPPVVNYGYTF. CDR3 sequence (DNA): TGTGCCAGCTCACCACCGGTAGTTAACTATGGCTACACCTTC.

In its sample, this clone was seen many times. V is TRBV10-3 and J is TRBJ2-1; D gene ambiguous. V was pared by 9 bases and J by 0 bases, with 9 bases between. Germline CDR1 ENHRY, CDR2 SYGVKD. The CDR3 has 13 amino acids. DNA of the CDR3: TGTGCCATGGGCAGCAGCTCCTACAATGAGCAGTTCTTC. It is translated as CAMGSSSYNEQFF.